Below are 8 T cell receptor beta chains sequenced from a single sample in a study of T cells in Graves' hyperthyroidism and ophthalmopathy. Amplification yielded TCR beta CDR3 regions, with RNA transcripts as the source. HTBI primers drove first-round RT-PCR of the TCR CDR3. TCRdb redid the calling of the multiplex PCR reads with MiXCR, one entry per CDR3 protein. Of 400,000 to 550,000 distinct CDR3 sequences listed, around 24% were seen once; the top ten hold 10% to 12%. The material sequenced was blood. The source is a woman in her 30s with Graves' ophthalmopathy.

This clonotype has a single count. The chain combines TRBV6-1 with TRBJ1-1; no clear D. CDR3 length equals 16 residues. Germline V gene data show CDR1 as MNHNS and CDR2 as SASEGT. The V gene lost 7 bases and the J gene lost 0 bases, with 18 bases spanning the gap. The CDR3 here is CASNPEVVRVNTEAFF. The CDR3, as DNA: TGTGCCAGCAACCCCGAGGTCGTAAGGGTGAACACTGAAGCTTTCTTT.

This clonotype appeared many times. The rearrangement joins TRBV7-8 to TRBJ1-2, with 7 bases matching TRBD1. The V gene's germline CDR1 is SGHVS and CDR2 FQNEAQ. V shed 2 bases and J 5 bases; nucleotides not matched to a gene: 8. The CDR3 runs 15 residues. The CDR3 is CASSLRTRQGYGYTF. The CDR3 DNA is TGTGCCAGCAGCTTAAGAACCAGACAGGGATATGGCTACACCTTC.

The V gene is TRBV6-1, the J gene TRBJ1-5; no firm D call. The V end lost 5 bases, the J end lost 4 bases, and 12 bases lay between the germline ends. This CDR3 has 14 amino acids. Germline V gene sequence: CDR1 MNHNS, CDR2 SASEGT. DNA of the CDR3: TGTGCCAGCAGTCCCAACCTTTCAAATCAGCCCCAGCATTTT. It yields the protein CASSPNLSNQPQHF.

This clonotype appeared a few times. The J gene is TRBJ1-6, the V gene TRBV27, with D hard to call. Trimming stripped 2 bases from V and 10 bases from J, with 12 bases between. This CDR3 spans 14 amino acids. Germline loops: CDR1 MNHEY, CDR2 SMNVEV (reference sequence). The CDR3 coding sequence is TGTGCCAGCAGTTTAACCCCAGGAATATCACCCCTCCACTTT. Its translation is CASSLTPGISPLHF.

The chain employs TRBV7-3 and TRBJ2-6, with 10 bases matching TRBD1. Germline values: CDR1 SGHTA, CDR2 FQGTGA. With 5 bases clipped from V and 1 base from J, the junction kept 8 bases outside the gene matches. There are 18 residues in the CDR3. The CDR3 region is CASSPRDRGFSGANVLTF. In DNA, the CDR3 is TGTGCCAGCAGCCCCCGGGACAGGGGTTTTTCTGGGGCCAACGTCCTGACTTTC.

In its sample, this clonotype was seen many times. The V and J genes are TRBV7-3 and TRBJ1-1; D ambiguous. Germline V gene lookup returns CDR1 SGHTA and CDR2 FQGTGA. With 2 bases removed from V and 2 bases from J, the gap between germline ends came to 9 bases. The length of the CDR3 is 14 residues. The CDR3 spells CASSLDAANTEAFF. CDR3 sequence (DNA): TGTGCCAGCAGCTTAGATGCCGCAAACACTGAAGCTTTCTTT.

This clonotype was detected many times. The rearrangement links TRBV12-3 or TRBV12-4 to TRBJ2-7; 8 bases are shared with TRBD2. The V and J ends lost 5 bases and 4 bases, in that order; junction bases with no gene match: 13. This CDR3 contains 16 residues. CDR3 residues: CASSNPSRGGAYEQYF. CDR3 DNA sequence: TGTGCCAGCAGTAACCCCTCTCGGGGGGGGGCTTACGAGCAGTACTTC.

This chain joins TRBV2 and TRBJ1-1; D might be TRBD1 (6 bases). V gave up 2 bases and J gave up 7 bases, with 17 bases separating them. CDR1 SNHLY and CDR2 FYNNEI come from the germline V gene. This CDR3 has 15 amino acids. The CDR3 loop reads CASSERGQRGGEAFF. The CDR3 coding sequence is TGTGCCAGCAGTGAACGCGGACAGAGGGGAGGTGAAGCTTTCTTT.